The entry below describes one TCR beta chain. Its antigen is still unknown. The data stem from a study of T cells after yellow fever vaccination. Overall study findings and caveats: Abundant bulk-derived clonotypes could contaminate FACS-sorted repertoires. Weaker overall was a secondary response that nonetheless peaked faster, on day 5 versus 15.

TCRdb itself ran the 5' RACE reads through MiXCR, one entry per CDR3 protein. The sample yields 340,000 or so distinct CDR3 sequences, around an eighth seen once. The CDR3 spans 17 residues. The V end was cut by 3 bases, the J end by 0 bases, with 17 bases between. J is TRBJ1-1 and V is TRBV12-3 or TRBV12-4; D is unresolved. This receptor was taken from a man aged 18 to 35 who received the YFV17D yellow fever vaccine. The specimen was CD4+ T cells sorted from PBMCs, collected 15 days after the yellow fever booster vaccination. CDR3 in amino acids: CASSFGQGRPMNTEAFF. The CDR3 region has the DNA TGTGCCAGCAGTTTTGGTCAAGGCAGACCGATGAACACTGAAGCTTTCTTT.